This TCR beta chain was sequenced in a study of graft-versus-host responses after intestinal transplantation. Overall study context: Recipients uniformly received anti-thymocyte globulin induction, followed by tacrolimus and steroids for roughly 3 years. Study results and caveats: Recipient marrow held GvH clones, some first seen in ileum or blood. After transplant, early declines in HvG clones were associated with peak levels of circulating GvH clones.

Looked up from germline, CDR1 is SGHAT and CDR2 is FQNNGV. The CDR3 consists of 13 residues. V was pared by 5 bases and J by 2 bases, with 9 bases between. As for this clone: Its antigen is as yet unknown.

Clones were sequenced by immunoSEQ multiplex PCR, and TCRdb holds only the in-frame ones, with some missing. The table has approximately 20,000 clones, 80% to 95% seen once. This specimen was PBMCs, taken 262 days after intestinal transplant. The sequence was collected from a human patient who received an intestinal transplant, so some T cells may come from the graft donor. The gene calls are TRBV11-2 and TRBJ1-1; D is uncertain. The CDR3 sequence is CASSPVLNTEAFF. CDR3 DNA sequence: TGTGCCAGCAGCCCCGTATTAAACACTGAAGCTTTCTTT.